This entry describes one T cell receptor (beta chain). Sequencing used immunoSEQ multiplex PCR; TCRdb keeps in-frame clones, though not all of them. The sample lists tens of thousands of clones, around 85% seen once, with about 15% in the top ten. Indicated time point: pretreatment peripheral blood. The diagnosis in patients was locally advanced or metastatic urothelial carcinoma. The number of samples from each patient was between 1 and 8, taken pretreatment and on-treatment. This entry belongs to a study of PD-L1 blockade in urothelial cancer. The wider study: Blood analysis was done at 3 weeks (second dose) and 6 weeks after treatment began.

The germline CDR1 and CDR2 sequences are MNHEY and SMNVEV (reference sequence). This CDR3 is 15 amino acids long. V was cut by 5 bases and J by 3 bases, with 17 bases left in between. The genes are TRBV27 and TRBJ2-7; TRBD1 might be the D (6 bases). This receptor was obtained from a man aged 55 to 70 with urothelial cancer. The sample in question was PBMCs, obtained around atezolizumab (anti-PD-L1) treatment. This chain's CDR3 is CASSPQGGSNYEQYF. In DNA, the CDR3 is TGTGCCAGCAGTCCACAGGGCGGGTCCAACTACGAGCAGTACTTC.